This passage covers 2 T cell receptor beta chains from one sample sequenced in a study of blood T cell repertoires in COVID-19. Assay used: immunoSEQ multiplex PCR; TCRdb lists only in-frame clones, some missing. The data show approximately 100,000 clones, with approximately 90% seen just once and roughly 32% held by the top ten. The sample comprised peripheral blood. The receptors were sampled from a woman of 80 years or more with acute or convalescent COVID-19.

The chain combines TRBV30 with TRBJ1-4; the match to TRBD1 covers 10 bases. Germline loops: CDR1 GTSNPN, CDR2 SVGIG (reference sequence). J gave up 7 bases and V 4 bases, and 9 bases lay outside the gene matches. CDR3 size: 15 residues. CDR3 loop: CAWTMTGGAFEKLFF. CDR3 DNA sequence: TGTGCCTGGACCATGACAGGGGGCGCGTTTGAAAAACTGTTTTTT.

The chain is built from TRBV5-1 and TRBJ2-7, with D tentatively TRBD1 (5 bases). Germline loops: CDR1 SGHRS, CDR2 YFSETQ. This CDR3 has 18 residues. V shed 1 base and J shed 3 bases, with 23 bases lying between them. In nucleotides, the CDR3 is TGCGCCAGCAGCTTGAGGGCAGAGCAGGGTGGTTTTTTCTACGAGCAGTACTTC. Its protein product is CASSLRAEQGGFFYEQYF.